Reported below is one T cell receptor (beta chain). With 60 Vbeta and 13 Jbeta primers, the PCR was carried out. Only in-frame clones appear in the TCRdb table, and some are missing; sequencing was by immunoSEQ multiplex PCR. Among about 130,000 clones listed, about 81% were seen once. The sample comes from a study of cytomegalovirus exposure and HLA in healthy donors. The CDR3 is made up of 16 amino acids. Germline CDR1 is MGHDK and CDR2 is SYGVNS. V gave up 1 base and J gave up 5 bases; unmatched junction bases: 9. Sequenced input: PBMCs. This chain links TRBV25-1 with TRBJ2-5; 8 nucleotides line up with TRBD1. The source of this sequence is a woman aged 25 to 39 in good health and CMV-seronegative. The CDR3 protein is CASSEWEDRASETQYF. In DNA, the CDR3 is TGTGCCAGCAGTGAATGGGAGGACAGGGCATCCGAGACCCAGTACTTC.